Listed here is a single T cell receptor beta chain. As yet, its antigen is unknown. The sample originates from a study of T cell responses to AZD1222 COVID-19 vaccine. Produced via immunoSEQ multiplex PCR; TCRdb's table is partial and in-frame only. The sample has approximately 180,000 clones; about nine tenths are singletons. Broader study findings: Spike-specific TCR breadth and depth both grew after two AZD1222 doses. It should be noted that donors were predominantly white British and more often female, and clonal diversity was possibly underestimated.

The source of this sequence is an adult who received the MenACWY meningococcal vaccine as a control. The sequencing used peripheral blood, collected 28 days after the second dose of the MenACWY control vaccine.

CDR3 DNA sequence: TGTGCCAGTAGCTACCCACAGGGGGCTAATGAAAAACTGTTTTTT. It is translated as CASSYPQGANEKLFF. V and J are TRBV28 and TRBJ1-4, with 8 bases matching TRBD1. Germline-derived CDR1 and CDR2 are MDHEN and SYDVKM. The CDR3 totals 15 residues. The V segment lost 9 bases and the J segment 3 bases; nucleotides outside the gene matches: 9.